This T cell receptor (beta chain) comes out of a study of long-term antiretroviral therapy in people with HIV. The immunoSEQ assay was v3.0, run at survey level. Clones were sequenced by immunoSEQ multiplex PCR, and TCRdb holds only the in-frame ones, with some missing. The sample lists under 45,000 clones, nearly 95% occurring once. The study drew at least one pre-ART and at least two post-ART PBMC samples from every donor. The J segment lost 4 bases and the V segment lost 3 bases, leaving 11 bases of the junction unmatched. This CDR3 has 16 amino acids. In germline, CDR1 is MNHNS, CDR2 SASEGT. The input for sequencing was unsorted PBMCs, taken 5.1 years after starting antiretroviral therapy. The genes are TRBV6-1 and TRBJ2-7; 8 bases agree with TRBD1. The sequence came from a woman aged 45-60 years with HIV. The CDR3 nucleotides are TGTGCCAGCAGTGACGGGACAGGAGGACCACCTTACGAGCAGTACTTC. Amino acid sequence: CASSDGTGGPPYEQYF.